The clone carrying this TCR beta chain occurred once. Its antigen is unknown. The PCR used 60 Vbeta and 13 Jbeta primers. Original handling: Tens of millions of unique TCR beta chains, about 12 million shared, were counted in a later analysis. Here immunoSEQ multiplex PCR was the method, and the copy in TCRdb shows in-frame clones only, minus some. V, J and clone size are taken as reported in that table, and D and trimming were inferred from the DNA itself. Of around 200,000 clones detected, roughly 80% appear once; the ten largest clones hold 3% to 4%. The data belong to a study of cytomegalovirus exposure and HLA in healthy donors. General study points: Among the CMV-associated chains, three were confirmed in vitro as specific for CMV antigens.

Material: PBMCs. This sequence was found in a woman in her twenties or thirties in good health and CMV-seropositive.

CDR3 bases: TGTGCCAGCAGTTGGGAGTTCAACACCGGGGAGCTGTTTTTT. Its protein is CASSWEFNTGELFF. This rearrangement joins TRBV7-9 to TRBJ2-2, with D possibly being TRBD2 (5 bases). The V and J ends lost 6 bases and 2 bases respectively, with 10 bases between them. The CDR3 is 14 amino acids. The germline V gene encodes CDR1 SEHNR and CDR2 FQNEAQ (reference sequence).